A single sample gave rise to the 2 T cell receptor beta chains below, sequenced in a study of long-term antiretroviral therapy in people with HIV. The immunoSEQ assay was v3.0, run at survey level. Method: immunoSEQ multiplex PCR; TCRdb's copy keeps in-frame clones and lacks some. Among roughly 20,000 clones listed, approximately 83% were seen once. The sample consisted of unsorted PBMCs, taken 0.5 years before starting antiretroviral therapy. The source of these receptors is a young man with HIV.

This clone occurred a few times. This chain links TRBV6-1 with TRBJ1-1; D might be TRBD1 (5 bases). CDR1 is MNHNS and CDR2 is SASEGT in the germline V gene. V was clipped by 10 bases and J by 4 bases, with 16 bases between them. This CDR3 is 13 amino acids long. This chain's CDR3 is CATRVGESTEAFF. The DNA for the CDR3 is TGTGCCACCAGGGTCGGGGAGAGCACTGAAGCTTTCTTT.

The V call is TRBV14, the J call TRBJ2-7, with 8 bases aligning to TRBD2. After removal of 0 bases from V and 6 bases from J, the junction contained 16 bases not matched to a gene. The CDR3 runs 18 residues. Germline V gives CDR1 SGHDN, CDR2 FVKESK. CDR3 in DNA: TGTGCCAGCAGCCAAGAAAGAGGGGACGGGAGGGCCCGGGGCGAGCAGTACTTC. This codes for CASSQERGDGRARGEQYF.